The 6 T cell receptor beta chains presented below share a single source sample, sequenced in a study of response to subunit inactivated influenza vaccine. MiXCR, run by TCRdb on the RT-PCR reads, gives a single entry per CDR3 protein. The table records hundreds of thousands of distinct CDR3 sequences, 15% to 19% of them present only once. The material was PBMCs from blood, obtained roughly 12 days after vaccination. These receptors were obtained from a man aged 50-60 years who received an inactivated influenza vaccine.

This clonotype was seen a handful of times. The CDR3, as DNA: TGTGCCAGCAGCTTGACAGGGGGCGTCCCCACCGTCGAAAACATTCAGTACTTC. Its translation: CASSLTGGVPTVENIQYF. The V and J genes are TRBV11-1 and TRBJ2-4, with 10 bases identical to TRBD1. Unmatched junction bases numbered 13, after V lost 3 bases and J lost 5 bases. CDR1 and CDR2 from the germline V gene are SGHAT and FQDESV (reference sequence). The CDR3 loop spans 18 amino acids.

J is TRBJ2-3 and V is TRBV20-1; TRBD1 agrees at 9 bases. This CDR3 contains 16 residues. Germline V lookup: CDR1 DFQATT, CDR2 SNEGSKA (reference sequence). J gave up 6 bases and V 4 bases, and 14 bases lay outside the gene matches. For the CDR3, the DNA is TGCAGTGCTAAGGAGGGAGTACAGGGGGCTAGGGATACGCAGTATTTT. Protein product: CSAKEGVQGARDTQYF.

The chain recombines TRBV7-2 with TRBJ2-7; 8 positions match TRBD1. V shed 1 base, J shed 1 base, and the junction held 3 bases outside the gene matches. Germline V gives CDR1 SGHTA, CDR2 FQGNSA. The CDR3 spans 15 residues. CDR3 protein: CASSLVQGESYEQYF. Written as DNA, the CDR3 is TGTGCCAGCAGCTTAGTACAGGGGGAATCCTACGAGCAGTACTTC.

CDR3 in amino acids: CASSQPPRGMNTEAFF. CDR3 DNA: TGTGCCAGCAGCCAACCTCCCAGGGGCATGAACACTGAAGCTTTCTTT. The V and J genes are TRBV4-2 and TRBJ1-1; D possibly corresponds to TRBD1 (6 bases). Germline V gives CDR1 LGHNA, CDR2 YNFKEQ. The CDR3 sequence is 16 residues long. V was cut by 2 bases and J by 0 bases, with 13 bases left in between.

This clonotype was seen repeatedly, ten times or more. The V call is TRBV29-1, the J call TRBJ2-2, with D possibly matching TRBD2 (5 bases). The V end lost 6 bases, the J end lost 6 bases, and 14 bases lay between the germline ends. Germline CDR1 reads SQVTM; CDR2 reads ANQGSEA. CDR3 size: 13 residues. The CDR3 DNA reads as TGCAGCGTCGTTGATTGGGAGTCCGGGGAGCTGTTTTTT. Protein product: CSVVDWESGELFF.

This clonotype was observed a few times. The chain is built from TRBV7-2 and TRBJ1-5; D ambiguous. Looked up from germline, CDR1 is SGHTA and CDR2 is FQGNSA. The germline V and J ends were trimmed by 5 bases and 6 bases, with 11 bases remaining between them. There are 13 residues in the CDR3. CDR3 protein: CASSPSHGQPQHF. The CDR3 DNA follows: TGTGCCAGCAGCCCATCTCACGGTCAGCCCCAGCATTTT.